The 19 T cell receptor beta chains presented below share a single source sample, sequenced in a study of blood T cell repertoires in COVID-19. The method was immunoSEQ multiplex PCR; TCRdb's version includes in-frame clones alone and lacks a portion of them. The sample has about 44,000 clones; roughly nine tenths are singletons. Sequenced material: peripheral blood. The source is a man aged 65-85 years with active COVID-19.

The chain employs TRBV9 and TRBJ1-1; D remains ambiguous. Germline loops: CDR1 SGDLS, CDR2 YYNGEE. V was clipped by 0 bases and J by 4 bases, with 13 bases between them. The CDR3 loop spans 15 amino acids. The CDR3 is CASSVGAARGTEAFF. DNA for the CDR3: TGTGCCAGCAGCGTAGGTGCAGCCCGGGGCACTGAAGCTTTCTTT.

The chain couples TRBV9 to TRBJ1-2; D gene uncertain. The ends were cut back, 0 bases at V and 3 bases at J, with 6 bases in the middle. The CDR3 extends over 13 amino acids. Germline-derived CDR1 and CDR2 are SGDLS and YYNGEE. The CDR3 protein is CASSVDGDYGYTF. The CDR3 nucleotides are TGTGCCAGCAGCGTAGACGGGGACTATGGCTACACCTTC.

The CDR3 DNA reads TGTGCCAGTAGTATTTCGACTGAGCCCGTAGGGGATGGCTACACCTTC. Its protein is CASSISTEPVGDGYTF. The rearrangement joins TRBV19 to TRBJ1-2, with D possibly being TRBD1 (5 bases). Trimming removed 3 bases at V and 6 bases at J, with 20 bases between. This CDR3 is 16 amino acids long. From germline, CDR1 is LNHDA and CDR2 SQIVND (reference sequence).

The sample holds one count of this clone. The V call is TRBV7-2, the J call TRBJ2-5, with TRBD1 matching 9 bases. The CDR3 has 16 amino acids. V trimming: 5 bases; J trimming: 4 bases; junction bases outside the gene matches: 11. Germline V gene sequence: CDR1 SGHTA, CDR2 FQGNSA. DNA for the CDR3: TGTGCCAGCAGCCTAAACAGGGGGCGGAGGGGAGAGACCCAGTACTTC. Residues: CASSLNRGRRGETQYF.

The gene calls are TRBV7-2 and TRBJ1-1, with TRBD1 as a possible D gene (5 bases). Germline CDR1 is SGHTA and CDR2 is FQGNSA. The length of the CDR3 is 17 residues. V was pared by 5 bases and J by 5 bases, with 24 bases between. The CDR3 region is CASSHTNPGPGGTEAFF. The CDR3 DNA reads TGTGCCAGCAGCCACACTAACCCGGGACCTGGGGGGACTGAAGCTTTCTTT. Using reference TRBV7-2 and TRBJ1-1 for the parts outside the CDR3, the full variable domain is GAGVSQSPSNKVTEKGKDVELRCDPISGHTALYWYRQSLGQGLEFLIYFQGNSAPDKSGLPSDRFSAERTGGSVSTLTIQRTQQEDSAVYLCASSHTNPGPGGTEAFFGQGTRLTVV.

The V gene is TRBV12-3 or TRBV12-4, the J gene TRBJ2-2, with D possibly matching TRBD2 (5 bases). V lost 7 bases to trimming and J lost 7 bases, with 13 bases between them. This CDR3 comprises 13 residues. CDR3 sequence reads: CASKSGSFGELFF. The CDR3 DNA follows: TGTGCCAGCAAAAGCGGATCATTCGGGGAGCTGTTTTTT.

J is TRBJ2-3 and V is TRBV20-1; a weak D match, TRBD1 (5 bases). V lost 3 bases and J 5 bases, leaving 18 bases between the germline ends. The CDR3 covers 15 residues. Germline V gene data show CDR1 as DFQATT and CDR2 as SNEGSKA (reference sequence). Here the CDR3 reads CSASGPQGTRDTQYF. The CDR3, as DNA: TGCAGTGCTAGTGGCCCCCAGGGTACACGAGATACGCAGTATTTT.

J is TRBJ1-2 and V is TRBV19; D possibly corresponds to TRBD1 (5 bases). The CDR3 loop spans 13 amino acids. Germline CDR1 is LNHDA and CDR2 is SQIVND (reference sequence). The germline V and J ends were trimmed by 3 bases and 4 bases, with 9 bases remaining between them. CDR3 loop: CASSMTASYGYTF. The CDR3 DNA reads as TGTGCCAGTAGTATGACAGCAAGCTATGGCTACACCTTC. The whole variable domain, remainder taken from reference TRBV19 and TRBJ1-2, is DGGITQSPKYLFRKEGQNVTLSCEQNLNHDAMYWYRQDPGQGLRLIYYSQIVNDFQKGDIAEGYSVSREKKESFPLTVTSAQKNPTAFYLCASSMTASYGYTFGSGTRLTVV.

The chain has TRBV6-2 or TRBV6-3 and TRBJ2-3, with 9 bases aligning to TRBD2. The germline gives CDR1 MNHEY, CDR2 SVGEGT. The junction had 3 bases not matched to a gene; V was cut back by 2 bases and J by 0 bases. CDR3 length: 16 amino acids. In DNA, the CDR3 is TGTGCCAGCAGTTACGGGGGACTAGCAAGCACAGATACGCAGTATTTT. Protein product: CASSYGGLASTDTQYF.

The rearrangement links TRBV10-3 to TRBJ1-6; 10 nucleotides agree with TRBD1. V lost 4 bases, J lost 8 bases, and 2 bases stayed unmatched. The CDR3 is 14 amino acids. Per the germline V gene, CDR1 is ENHRY and CDR2 is SYGVKD. The CDR3: CAISAGTGDSPLHF. CDR3 nucleotide sequence: TGTGCCATCAGTGCTGGGACAGGGGATTCACCCCTCCACTTT.

The chain carries TRBV6-2 or TRBV6-3 and TRBJ1-5, with D perhaps TRBD1 (6 bases). V was pared by 2 bases and J by 0 bases, with 14 bases between. Germline values: CDR1 MNHEY, CDR2 SVGEGT. The CDR3 contains 17 residues. The CDR3: CASSYDRKGYSNQPQHF. The CDR3 nucleotides are TGTGCCAGCAGTTACGACAGGAAGGGTTATAGCAATCAGCCCCAGCATTTT.

This clone was seen only once. The chain joins TRBV6-1 to TRBJ2-7; D uncertain. Deletions cut 0 bases from V and 6 bases from J, with 18 bases between. Per germline, CDR1 MNHNS and CDR2 SASEGT. The CDR3 is made up of 16 amino acids. CDR3 amino acids: CASSEARIPTPGEQYF. The CDR3 nucleotides read TGTGCCAGCAGTGAAGCGCGGATACCTACCCCGGGCGAGCAGTACTTC.

V gene TRBV18 combines with J gene TRBJ1-5; weak D call: TRBD1 (5 bases). Germline CDR1 is KGHSH and CDR2 is LQKENI. The CDR3 is 15 residues long. Trimming cost V 5 bases and J 0 bases, with 11 bases left between them. The CDR3 DNA reads TGTGCCAGCTCAGAAAGACAGTATAGCAATCAGCCCCAGCATTTT. Translating it yields CASSERQYSNQPQHF.

The CDR3 reads CASRLQGIREKLFF. The CDR3 DNA reads TGTGCCAGCAGGTTACAGGGGATCCGGGAAAAACTGTTTTTT. The genes are TRBV5-6 and TRBJ1-4, with 7 bases that match TRBD1. The J segment lost 8 bases and the V segment lost 5 bases, leaving 9 bases of the junction unmatched. From germline, CDR1 is SGHDT and CDR2 YYEEEE. The CDR3 totals 14 residues.

J is TRBJ2-5 and V is TRBV6-1, with 9 bases lining up with TRBD2. Trimming removed 3 bases from V and 2 bases from J; junction bases left unmatched: 7. The CDR3 consists of 16 residues. Germline V gene lookup returns CDR1 MNHNS and CDR2 SASEGT. DNA for the CDR3: TGTGCCAGCAGTGATCCGGGACTAGCCGAGCAAGAGACCCAGTACTTC. This encodes CASSDPGLAEQETQYF.

The gene calls are TRBV5-1 and TRBJ2-7; D is uncertain. V lost 1 base and J lost 0, with 11 bases in between. From germline, CDR1 is SGHRS and CDR2 YFSETQ. CDR3 length: 15 residues. CDR3 nucleotide sequence: TGCGCCAGCAGCTTGTTAAAAACGAGCTCCTACGAGCAGTACTTC. Its translation is CASSLLKTSSYEQYF.

The genes are TRBV9 and TRBJ2-7, with D uncertain. The CDR3 is 13 amino acids. The germline gives CDR1 SGDLS, CDR2 YYNGEE. Between the trimmed V and J ends, which lost 0 bases and 7 bases, there was a span of 11 bases. The CDR3 region has the DNA TGTGCCAGCAGCGTAGCTCCTAACTGGGAGCAGTACTTC. It is translated as CASSVAPNWEQYF.

This chain joins TRBV4-3 and TRBJ2-2; D is unresolved. Germline V gene sequence: CDR1 LGHNA, CDR2 YSLEER. The CDR3 length is 15 residues. The germline V and J ends were trimmed by 0 bases and 1 base, with 6 bases remaining between them. CDR3 sequence (DNA): TGCGCCAGCAGCCAAGATAGATTGAACACCGGGGAGCTGTTTTTT. Encoded protein: CASSQDRLNTGELFF.

The rearrangement uses TRBV3-1 (or the pseudogene TRBV3-2) and TRBJ1-3; D unresolved. The CDR3 contains 17 residues. V lost 3 bases to trimming and J lost 0 bases, with 15 bases between them. Germline CDR1 LGHDT, CDR2 YNNKEL (reference sequence). Here the CDR3 DNA reads TGTGCCAGCAGCCATCATACGGTGGACTCCTCTGGAAACACCATATATTTT. Its protein product is CASSHHTVDSSGNTIYF.